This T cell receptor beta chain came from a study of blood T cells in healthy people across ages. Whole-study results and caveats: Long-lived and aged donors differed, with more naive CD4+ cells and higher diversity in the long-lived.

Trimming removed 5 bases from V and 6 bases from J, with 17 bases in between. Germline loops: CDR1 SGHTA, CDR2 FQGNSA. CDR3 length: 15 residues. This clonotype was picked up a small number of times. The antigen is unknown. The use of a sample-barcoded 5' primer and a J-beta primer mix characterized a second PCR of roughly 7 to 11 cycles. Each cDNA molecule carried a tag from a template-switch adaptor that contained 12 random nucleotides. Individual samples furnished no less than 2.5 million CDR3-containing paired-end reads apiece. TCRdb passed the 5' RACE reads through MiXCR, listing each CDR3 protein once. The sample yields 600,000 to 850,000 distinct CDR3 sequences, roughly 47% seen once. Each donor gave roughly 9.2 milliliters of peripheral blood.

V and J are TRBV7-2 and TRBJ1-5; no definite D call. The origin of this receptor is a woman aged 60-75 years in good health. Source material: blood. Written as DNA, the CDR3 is TGTGCCAGCAGCCTAGTGGACGGCGAACGTCAGCCCCAGCATTTT. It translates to CASSLVDGERQPQHF. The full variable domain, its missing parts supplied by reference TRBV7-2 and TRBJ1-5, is GAGVSQSPSNKVTEKGKDVELRCDPISGHTALYWYRQSLGQGLEFLIYFQGNSAPDKSGLPSDRFSAERTGGSVSTLTIQRTQQEDSAVYLCASSLVDGERQPQHFGDGTRLSIL.